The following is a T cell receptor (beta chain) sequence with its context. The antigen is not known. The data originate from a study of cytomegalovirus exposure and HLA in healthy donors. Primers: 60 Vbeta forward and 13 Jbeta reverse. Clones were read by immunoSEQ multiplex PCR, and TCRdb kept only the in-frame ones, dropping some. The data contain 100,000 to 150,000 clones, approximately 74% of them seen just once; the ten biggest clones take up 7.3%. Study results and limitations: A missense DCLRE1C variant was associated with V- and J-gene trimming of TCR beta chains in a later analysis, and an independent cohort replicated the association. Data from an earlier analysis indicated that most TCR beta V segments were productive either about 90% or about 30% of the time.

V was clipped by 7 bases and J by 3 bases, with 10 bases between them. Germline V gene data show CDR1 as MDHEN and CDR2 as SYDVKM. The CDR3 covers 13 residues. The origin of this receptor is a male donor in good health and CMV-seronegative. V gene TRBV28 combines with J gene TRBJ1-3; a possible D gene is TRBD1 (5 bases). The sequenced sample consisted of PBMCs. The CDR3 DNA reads TGTGCCAGCACTCCAGGGTTTGGAAACACCATATATTTT. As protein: CASTPGFGNTIYF.